The 24 T cell receptor beta chains given below trace back to one sample, sequenced in a study of T cell changes during pregnancy in multiple sclerosis. The protocol was immunoSEQ multiplex PCR, while the TCRdb copy is restricted to in-frame clones and leaves out a portion. The table shows over 65,000 clones, with approximately 91% occurring only once. Sequencing was performed on peripheral blood, taken in the first trimester of pregnancy. Source of these receptors: a female donor with multiple sclerosis, enrolled in a pregnancy study.

The gene calls are TRBV11-2 and TRBJ2-5, with D unclear. The CDR3 has 12 amino acids. V was cut by 5 bases and J by 5 bases, with 9 bases left in between. Germline V gene sequence: CDR1 SGHAT, CDR2 FQNNGV. This chain's CDR3 is CASSLLRETQYF. CDR3 coding DNA: TGTGCCAGCAGCCTCCTGCGGGAGACCCAGTACTTC.

The genes are TRBV9 and TRBJ2-3; 10 nucleotides align to TRBD2. The germline gives CDR1 SGDLS, CDR2 YYNGEE. CDR3 length equals 16 residues. V gave up 3 bases and J gave up 1 base; unmatched junction bases: 5. The CDR3 protein is CASSARTSGGTDTQYF. The CDR3, as DNA: TGTGCCAGCAGCGCCCGTACTAGCGGGGGCACAGATACGCAGTATTTT.

This clone appeared a single time. The gene calls are TRBV7-8 and TRBJ2-3; D is perhaps TRBD2 (5 bases). This CDR3 is built from 14 residues. Deletions cut 3 bases from V and 2 bases from J, with 9 bases between. Germline-derived CDR1 and CDR2 are SGHVS and FQNEAQ. CDR3 in DNA: TGTGCCAGCAGCTTGAGGACTTCCACAGATACGCAGTATTTT. Translating gives CASSLRTSTDTQYF.

This chain joins TRBV5-1 and TRBJ2-1; D is ambiguous. Germline-derived CDR1 and CDR2 are SGHRS and YFSETQ. V lost 1 base and J lost 6, with 11 bases in between. The CDR3 runs to 14 residues. This chain's CDR3 is CASSLILGLNEQFF. The CDR3 bases are TGCGCCAGCAGCTTGATCCTTGGGCTCAATGAGCAGTTCTTC.

The chain has TRBV5-5 and TRBJ2-7; TRBD1 matches at 10 bases. The ends lost 3 bases at V and 3 bases at J; junction bases unmatched: 6. The germline V gene encodes CDR1 SGHKS and CDR2 YYEKEE (reference sequence). CDR3 length: 15 amino acids. CDR3 DNA: TGTGCCAGCAGCTACTCGGGACAGGGGTTCTACGAGCAGTACTTC. Its protein product is CASSYSGQGFYEQYF.

The gene calls are TRBV7-8 and TRBJ1-5, with 9 bases matching TRBD1. This CDR3 is built from 20 residues. V lost 4 bases, J lost 0 bases, and 16 bases stayed unmatched. Germline V CDR1 and CDR2: SGHVS, FQNEAQ. The CDR3 sequence: CASSSSISGTGPNSNQPQHF. The CDR3 coding sequence is TGTGCCAGCAGCTCGTCGATATCTGGGACAGGGCCTAATAGCAATCAGCCCCAGCATTTT.

The rearrangement joins TRBV30 to TRBJ1-1; D is unclear. CDR1 and CDR2 from the germline V gene are GTSNPN and SVGIG (reference sequence). The CDR3 runs to 11 residues. V shed 3 bases and J shed 7 bases, with 9 bases lying between them. The CDR3 loop is CAWSRGLEAFF. The CDR3 bases are TGTGCCTGGAGCAGAGGGCTTGAAGCTTTCTTT.

This chain uses TRBV18 with TRBJ1-4; D is ambiguous. V lost 2 bases and J lost 5, with 6 bases in between. Per germline, CDR1 KGHSH and CDR2 LQKENI. The CDR3 runs 13 residues. This chain's CDR3 is CASSPTRNEKLFF. CDR3 in DNA: TGTGCCAGCTCACCAACGAGGAATGAAAAACTGTTTTTT.

The rearrangement links TRBV19 to TRBJ2-1, with 10 positions matching TRBD1. V dropped 6 bases and J dropped 4; count of bases not matched to a gene: 15. In germline, CDR1 is LNHDA, CDR2 SQIVND (reference sequence). The CDR3 is 18 residues long. CDR3 sequence reads: CASSSTRHGTGDYNEQFF. CDR3 nucleotides: TGTGCCAGTAGCTCAACCCGGCACGGGACAGGGGATTACAATGAGCAGTTCTTC. Together with reference TRBV19 and TRBJ2-1, the CDR3 gives the full variable domain: DGGITQSPKYLFRKEGQNVTLSCEQNLNHDAMYWYRQDPGQGLRLIYYSQIVNDFQKGDIAEGYSVSREKKESFPLTVTSAQKNPTAFYLCASSSTRHGTGDYNEQFFGPGTRLTVL.

The chain employs TRBV2 and TRBJ2-7; a weak D match, TRBD1 (7 bases). V was trimmed by 6 bases and J by 3 bases, leaving 15 bases between them. The CDR3 extends over 14 amino acids. From germline, CDR1 is SNHLY and CDR2 FYNNEI. The CDR3 region has the DNA TGTGCCAGCAGGCGGGGACAGTCGATCTACGAGCAGTACTTC. It specifies CASRRGQSIYEQYF.

This chain uses TRBV11-1 with TRBJ2-2, with TRBD1 as a possible D gene (7 bases). V was shortened by 1 base and J by 1 base, with 10 bases between the two germline ends. Germline CDR1 SGHAT, CDR2 FQDESV (reference sequence). The CDR3 is 16 residues long. CDR3 in amino acids: CASSLVQGGNTGELFF. CDR3 nucleotide sequence: TGTGCCAGCAGCTTAGTCCAGGGGGGGAACACCGGGGAGCTGTTTTTT.

The CDR3 sequence is CASSYLLDRGNTEAFF. The CDR3 DNA is TGTGCCAGCAGTTACCTCCTTGATAGGGGGAACACTGAAGCTTTCTTT. The genes are TRBV27 and TRBJ1-1; tentatively, D is TRBD1 (5 bases). The CDR3 is 16 residues long. The ends were cut back, 4 bases at V and 1 base at J, with 16 bases in the middle. Per the germline V gene, CDR1 is MNHEY and CDR2 is SMNVEV (reference sequence).

This chain uses TRBV5-4 with TRBJ2-2, with a weak D call TRBD1 (6 bases). Germline-derived CDR1 and CDR2 are SGHNT and YYREEE (reference sequence). The CDR3 runs 16 residues. Trimming pared 4 bases from V and 4 bases from J, leaving 17 bases between. The CDR3: CASSPSFRGPTGELFF. Here the CDR3 DNA reads TGTGCCAGCAGCCCCTCGTTCAGGGGACCCACCGGGGAGCTGTTTTTT.

CDR3 in amino acids: CASSPTGGEETQYF. The DNA of the CDR3 is TGCGCCAGCAGCCCGACAGGTGGTGAAGAGACCCAGTACTTC. The V gene is TRBV5-1, the J gene TRBJ2-5, with D tentatively TRBD1 (6 bases). Germline V lookup: CDR1 SGHRS, CDR2 YFSETQ. Trimming took 4 bases from V and 3 from J, leaving 13 bases between them. The CDR3 contains 14 residues.

V is TRBV27 and J is TRBJ1-1; D ambiguous. Germline V CDR1 and CDR2: MNHEY, SMNVEV (reference sequence). This CDR3 comprises 14 residues. Trimming shortened V by 0 bases and J by 5 bases, and 10 bases separated the two germline ends. The CDR3 coding sequence is TGTGCCAGCAGTTTATCGATGGGGAGAACTGAAGCTTTCTTT. The encoded protein is CASSLSMGRTEAFF.

The V call is TRBV4-1, the J call TRBJ2-7; TRBD2 matches at 10 bases. V lost 4 bases to trimming and J lost 0 bases; unmatched junction nucleotides: 12. From germline, CDR1 is MGHRA and CDR2 YSYEKL. The CDR3 spans 18 residues. CDR3 sequence (DNA): TGCGCCAGCAGCCCCACCCTTCAACTAGCGGGAAACTCCTACGAGCAGTACTTC. This codes for CASSPTLQLAGNSYEQYF.

The chain links TRBV19 to TRBJ1-6; tentative D call: TRBD1 (6 bases). Germline CDR1 LNHDA, CDR2 SQIVND (reference sequence). V shed 2 bases and J shed 7 bases, with 15 bases lying between them. The length of the CDR3 is 16 residues. CDR3 loop: CASSIWRSTGNSPLHF. The CDR3 DNA is TGTGCCAGTAGTATATGGCGATCCACAGGGAATTCACCCCTCCACTTT.

This chain joins TRBV6-5 and TRBJ1-1; 9 bases agree with TRBD1. Looked up from germline, CDR1 is MNHEY and CDR2 is SVGAGI. The CDR3 totals 14 residues. Trimming took 6 bases from V and 6 from J; bases not matched to a gene: 8. The CDR3 coding sequence is TGTGCCAGCAGCCACCGGGACAGGGTACCTGAAGCTTTCTTT. It codes for CASSHRDRVPEAFF.

V usage is TRBV30 and J usage is TRBJ2-3; tentatively, D is TRBD2 (5 bases). V was shortened by 2 bases and J by 3 bases, with 6 bases between the two germline ends. This CDR3 spans 12 amino acids. From germline, CDR1 is GTSNPN and CDR2 SVGIG (reference sequence). CDR3 residues: CAWSRGTDTQYF. The DNA of the CDR3 is TGTGCCTGGAGTAGAGGGACAGATACGCAGTATTTT.

This chain joins TRBV28 and TRBJ2-2; 11 positions match TRBD2. CDR1 is MDHEN, CDR2 SYDVKM, per germline. The CDR3 spans 15 residues. With V trimmed by 1 base and J by 7 bases, 2 bases remained unmatched. The CDR3 loop is CASSLSGLAGGELFF. DNA for the CDR3: TGTGCCAGCAGTTTATCCGGACTAGCGGGCGGGGAGCTGTTTTTT. The full variable domain, with the rest looked up from reference TRBV28 and TRBJ2-2, is DVKVTQSSRYLVKRTGEKVFLECVQDMDHENMFWYRQDPGLGLRLIYFSYDVKMKEKGDIPEGYSVSREKKERFSLILESASTNQTSMYLCASSLSGLAGGELFFGEGSRLTVL.

The gene calls are TRBV11-2 and TRBJ1-6; TRBD1 aligns across 9 bases. After removal of 1 base from V and 9 bases from J, the junction contained 7 bases not matched to a gene. The germline CDR1 and CDR2 sequences are SGHAT and FQNNGV. This CDR3 has 16 residues. The CDR3 loop is CASSLGGQGRGSPLHF. The CDR3 DNA reads as TGTGCCAGCAGCTTAGGGGGACAGGGTAGGGGTTCACCCCTCCACTTT.

The chain employs TRBV10-3 and TRBJ2-3, with 13 bases aligning to TRBD2. V trimming: 4 bases; J trimming: 5 bases; junction bases outside the gene matches: 3. The CDR3 is made up of 15 amino acids. Germline loops: CDR1 ENHRY, CDR2 SYGVKD. The CDR3 here is CAISVTSGRKDTQYF. The CDR3 DNA is TGTGCCATCAGTGTGACTAGCGGGAGGAAAGATACGCAGTATTTT.

For this clone: Different DNA sequences within this sample yield the same CDR3. CDR3 in DNA: TGTGCCAGCAGTACGACCCCTCTAGGCGCTGAAGCTTTCTTT. Translated, it gives CASSTTPLGAEAFF. This chain connects TRBV28 to TRBJ1-1; the D is unclear. V was pared by 5 bases and J by 6 bases, with 16 bases between. The length of the CDR3 is 14 residues. Germline CDR1 reads MDHEN; CDR2 reads SYDVKM.

The chain employs TRBV29-1 and TRBJ1-1; D remains unclear. V lost 4 bases and J lost 3, with 9 bases in between. The germline CDR1 and CDR2 sequences are SQVTM and ANQGSEA. The CDR3 is 12 amino acids. For the CDR3, the DNA is TGCAGCGTTGGCGGCCTCTACACTGAAGCTTTCTTT. It is translated as CSVGGLYTEAFF.